This T cell receptor (beta chain) was identified during a study of shared clonotypes between healthy human individuals. Profiled with immunoSEQ multiplex PCR; TCRdb holds only in-frame clones, not every one. The table lists more than 2 million clones, roughly 94% of them singletons, with about 0.13% in the top ten. General study results and limits: Generation of non-shared clonotypes was less probable than generation of clonotypes shared by all four donors.

Of note for this clone: The antigen remains undetermined.

The clonotype was recovered from a man younger than 30 in good health. The source material was naive CD4+ T cells sorted from blood. As for subset: CD45RA+ positively selected.

The CDR3 nucleotides read TGTGCCAGCAGCAACGGACAGGCCCGACGAGAGACCCAGTACTTC. Translation: CASSNGQARRETQYF. This chain uses TRBV27 with TRBJ2-5; TRBD1 matches 7 bases. The junction had 11 bases not matched to a gene; V was cut back by 6 bases and J by 4 bases. CDR1 MNHEY and CDR2 SMNVEV come from the germline V gene (reference sequence). The CDR3 extends over 15 amino acids.